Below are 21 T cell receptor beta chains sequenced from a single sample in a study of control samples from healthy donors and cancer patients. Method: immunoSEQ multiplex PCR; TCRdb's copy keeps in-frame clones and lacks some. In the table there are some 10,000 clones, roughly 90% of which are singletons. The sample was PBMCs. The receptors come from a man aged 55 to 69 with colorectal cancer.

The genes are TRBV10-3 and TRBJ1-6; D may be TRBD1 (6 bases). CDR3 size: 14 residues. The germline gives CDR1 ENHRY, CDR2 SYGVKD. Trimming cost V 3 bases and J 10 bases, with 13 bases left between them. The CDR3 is CAISEAQGNSPLHF. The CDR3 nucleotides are TGTGCCATCAGTGAAGCGCAGGGGAACTCACCCCTCCACTTT.

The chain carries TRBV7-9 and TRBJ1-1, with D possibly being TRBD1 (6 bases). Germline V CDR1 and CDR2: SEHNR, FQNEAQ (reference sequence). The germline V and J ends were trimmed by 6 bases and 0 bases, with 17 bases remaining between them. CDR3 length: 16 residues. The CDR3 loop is CASRPKRGSMNTEAFF. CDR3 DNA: TGTGCCAGCAGACCCAAGAGGGGGTCCATGAACACTGAAGCTTTCTTT.

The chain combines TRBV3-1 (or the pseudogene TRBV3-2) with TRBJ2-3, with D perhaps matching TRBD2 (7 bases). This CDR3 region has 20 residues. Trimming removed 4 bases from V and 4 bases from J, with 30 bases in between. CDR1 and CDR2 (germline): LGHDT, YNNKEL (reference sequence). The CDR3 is CASSPPPWREWRGGADTQYF. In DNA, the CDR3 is TGTGCCAGCAGCCCGCCCCCATGGCGGGAATGGAGGGGGGGGGCAGATACGCAGTATTTT.

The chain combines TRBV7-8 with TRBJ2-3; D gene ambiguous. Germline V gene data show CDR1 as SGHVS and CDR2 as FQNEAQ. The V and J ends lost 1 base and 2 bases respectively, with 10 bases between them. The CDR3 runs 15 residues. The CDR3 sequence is CASSLGLTTTDTQYF. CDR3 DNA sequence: TGTGCCAGCAGCTTAGGTCTAACCACCACAGATACGCAGTATTTT.

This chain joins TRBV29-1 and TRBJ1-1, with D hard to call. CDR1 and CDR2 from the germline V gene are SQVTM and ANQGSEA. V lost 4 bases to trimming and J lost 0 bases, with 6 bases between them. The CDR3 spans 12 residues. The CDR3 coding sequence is TGCAGCGTTGTTGTGATGAACACTGAAGCTTTCTTT. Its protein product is CSVVVMNTEAFF.

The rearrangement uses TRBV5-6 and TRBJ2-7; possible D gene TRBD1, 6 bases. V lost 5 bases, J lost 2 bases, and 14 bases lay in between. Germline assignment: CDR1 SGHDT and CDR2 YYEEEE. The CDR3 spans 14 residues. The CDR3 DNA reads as TGTGCCAGCAGTTTGCCTGGACAGACCTACGAGCAGTACTTC. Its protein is CASSLPGQTYEQYF.

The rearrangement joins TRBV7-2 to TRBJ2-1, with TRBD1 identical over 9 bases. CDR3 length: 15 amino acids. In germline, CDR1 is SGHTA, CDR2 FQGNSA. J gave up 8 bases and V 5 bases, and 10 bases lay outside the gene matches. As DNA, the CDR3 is TGTGCCAGCAGCGAACAGGGGGCCGGTCCCCATGAGCAGTTCTTC. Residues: CASSEQGAGPHEQFF.

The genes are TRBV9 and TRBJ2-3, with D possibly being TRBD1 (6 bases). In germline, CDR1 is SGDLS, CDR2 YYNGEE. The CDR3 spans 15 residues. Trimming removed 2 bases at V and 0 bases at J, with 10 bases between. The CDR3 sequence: CASSVRDTSTDTQYF. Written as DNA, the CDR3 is TGTGCCAGCAGCGTCCGGGACACCAGCACAGATACGCAGTATTTT.

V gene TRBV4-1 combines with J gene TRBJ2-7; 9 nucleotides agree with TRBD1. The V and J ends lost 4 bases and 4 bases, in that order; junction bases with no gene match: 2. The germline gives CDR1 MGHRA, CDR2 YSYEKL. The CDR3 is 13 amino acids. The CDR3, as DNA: TGCGCCAGCAGCCTTGGACAGGGGTACGAGCAGTACTTC. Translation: CASSLGQGYEQYF.

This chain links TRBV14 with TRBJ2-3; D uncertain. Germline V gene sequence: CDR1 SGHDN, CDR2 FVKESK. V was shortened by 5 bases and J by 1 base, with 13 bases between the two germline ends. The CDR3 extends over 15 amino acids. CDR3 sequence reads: CASSEGDLGTDTQYF. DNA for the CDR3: TGTGCCAGCAGCGAAGGAGACCTTGGCACAGATACGCAGTATTTT.

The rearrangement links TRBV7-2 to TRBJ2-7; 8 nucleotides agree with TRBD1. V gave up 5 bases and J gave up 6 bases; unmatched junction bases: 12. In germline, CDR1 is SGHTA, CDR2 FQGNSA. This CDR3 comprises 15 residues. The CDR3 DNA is TGTGCCAGCAGCCCGTTCCCCAGGGGGCGCATCGAGCAGTACTTC. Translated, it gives CASSPFPRGRIEQYF.

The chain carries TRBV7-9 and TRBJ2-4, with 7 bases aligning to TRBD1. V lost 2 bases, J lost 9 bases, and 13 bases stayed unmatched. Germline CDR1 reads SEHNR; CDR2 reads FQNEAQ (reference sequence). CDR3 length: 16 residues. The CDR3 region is CASSLRVDRDGGIQYF. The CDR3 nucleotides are TGTGCCAGCAGCTTAAGAGTCGACAGGGATGGGGGCATTCAGTACTTC.

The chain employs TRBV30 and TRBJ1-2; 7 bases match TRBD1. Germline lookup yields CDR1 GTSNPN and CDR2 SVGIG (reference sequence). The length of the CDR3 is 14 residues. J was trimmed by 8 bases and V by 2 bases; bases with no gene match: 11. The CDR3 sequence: CAWSRDSPFGGYTF. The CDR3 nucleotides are TGTGCCTGGAGTCGGGACAGTCCATTTGGGGGCTACACCTTC.

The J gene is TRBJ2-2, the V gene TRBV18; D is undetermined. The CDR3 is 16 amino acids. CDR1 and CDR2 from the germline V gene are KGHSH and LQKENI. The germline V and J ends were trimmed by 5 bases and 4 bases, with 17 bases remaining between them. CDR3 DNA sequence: TGTGCCAGCTCATCTAAGCCGTTTGATAGCACCGGGGAGCTGTTTTTT. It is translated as CASSSKPFDSTGELFF.

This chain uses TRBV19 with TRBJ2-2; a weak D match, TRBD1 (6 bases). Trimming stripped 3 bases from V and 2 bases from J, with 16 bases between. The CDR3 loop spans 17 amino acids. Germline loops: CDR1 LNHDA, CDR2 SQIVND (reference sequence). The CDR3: CASSISPGTPNTGELFF. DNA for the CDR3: TGTGCCAGTAGTATTTCACCCGGGACACCCAACACCGGGGAGCTGTTTTTT.

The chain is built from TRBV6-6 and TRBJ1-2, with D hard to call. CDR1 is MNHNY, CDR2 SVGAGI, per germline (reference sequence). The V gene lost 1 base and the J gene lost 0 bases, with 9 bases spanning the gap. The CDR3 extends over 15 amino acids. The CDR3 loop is CASSYLQPSNYGYTF. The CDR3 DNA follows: TGTGCCAGCAGTTACTTACAGCCGTCTAACTATGGCTACACCTTC.

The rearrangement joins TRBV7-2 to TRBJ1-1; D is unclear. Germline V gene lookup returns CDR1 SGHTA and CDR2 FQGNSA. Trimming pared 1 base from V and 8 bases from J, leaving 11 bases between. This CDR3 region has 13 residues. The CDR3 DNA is TGTGCCAGCAGCTTAGTTTACGCAGGCGAAGCTTTCTTT. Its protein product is CASSLVYAGEAFF.

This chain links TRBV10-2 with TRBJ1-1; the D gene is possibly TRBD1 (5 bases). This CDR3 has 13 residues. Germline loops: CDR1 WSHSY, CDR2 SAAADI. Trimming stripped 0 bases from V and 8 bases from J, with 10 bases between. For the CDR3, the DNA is TGCGCCAGCAGTGAGTCCCTAGGGGCGGAAGCTTTCTTT. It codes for CASSESLGAEAFF.

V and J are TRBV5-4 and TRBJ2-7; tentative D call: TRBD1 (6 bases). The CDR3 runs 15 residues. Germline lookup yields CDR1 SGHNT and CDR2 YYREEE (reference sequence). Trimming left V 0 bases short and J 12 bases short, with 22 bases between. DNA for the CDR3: TGTGCCAGCAGCTTGGCCGGGGACACCTCATCACCCCGGTACTTC. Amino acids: CASSLAGDTSSPRYF.

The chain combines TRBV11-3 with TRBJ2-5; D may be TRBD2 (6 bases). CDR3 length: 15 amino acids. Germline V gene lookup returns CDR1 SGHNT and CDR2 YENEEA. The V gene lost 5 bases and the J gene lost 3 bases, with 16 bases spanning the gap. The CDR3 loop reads CASSRGTRPEETQYF. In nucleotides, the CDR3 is TGTGCCAGCAGCCGCGGGACTCGACCCGAAGAGACCCAGTACTTC. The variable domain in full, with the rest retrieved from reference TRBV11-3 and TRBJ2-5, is EAGVVQSPRYKIIEKKQPVAFWCNPISGHNTLYWYLQNLGQGPELLIRYENEEAVDDSQLPKDRFSAERLKGVDSTLKIQPAELGDSAVYLCASSRGTRPEETQYFGPGTRLLVL.

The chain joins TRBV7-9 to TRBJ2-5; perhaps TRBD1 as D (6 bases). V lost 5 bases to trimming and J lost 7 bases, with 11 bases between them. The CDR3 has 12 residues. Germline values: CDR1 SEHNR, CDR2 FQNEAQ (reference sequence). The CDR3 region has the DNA TGTGCCAGCAGCCCAGAAGGGGGGACCCAGTACTTC. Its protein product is CASSPEGGTQYF.